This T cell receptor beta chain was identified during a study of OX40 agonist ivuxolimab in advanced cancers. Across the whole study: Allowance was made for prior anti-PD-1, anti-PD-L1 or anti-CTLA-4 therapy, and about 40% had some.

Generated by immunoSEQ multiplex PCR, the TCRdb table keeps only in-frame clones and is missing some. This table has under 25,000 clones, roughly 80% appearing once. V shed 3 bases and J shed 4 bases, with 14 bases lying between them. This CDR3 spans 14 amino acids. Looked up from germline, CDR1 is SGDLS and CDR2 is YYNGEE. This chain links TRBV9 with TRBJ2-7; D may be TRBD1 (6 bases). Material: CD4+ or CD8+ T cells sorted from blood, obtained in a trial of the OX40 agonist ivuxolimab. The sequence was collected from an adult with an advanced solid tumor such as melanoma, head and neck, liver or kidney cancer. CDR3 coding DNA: TGTGCCAGCAGCGGTTCGGACAGCCGTTACGAGCAGTACTTC. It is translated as CASSGSDSRYEQYF.